This is a list of T cell receptor beta chains from one sample in a study of cytomegalovirus exposure and HLA in healthy donors. The protocol was immunoSEQ multiplex PCR, while the TCRdb copy is restricted to in-frame clones and leaves out a portion. The repertoire holds over 100,000 clones, with around three quarters as singletons. The sequencing sample was made of PBMCs. These receptor sequences come from a woman younger than 30 in good health and CMV-seropositive. Each CDR3 is given with its conserved first and last residue. The D gene is left open where the match is weak. Only part of the rows carry a size: once, few, many, or a class if the clone is expanded.

>TRBJ1-4|few|TRBD1|TRBV6-5
CASSYGQATNEKLFF
TGTGCCAGCAGTTACGGACAGGCAACTAATGAAAAACTGTTTTTT
>TRBJ1-4|NA|NA|TRBV9
CASSVGRPSWATNEKLFF
TGTGCCAGCAGCGTAGGGAGGCCCTCTTGGGCAACTAATGAAAAACTGTTTTTT
>TRBJ1-4|NA|NA|TRBV7-9
CASSLGAGDNEKLFF
TGTGCCAGCAGCTTAGGGGCAGGGGATAATGAAAAACTGTTTTTT
>TRBJ2-6|NA|NA|TRBV6-1
CAGRAAGANVLTF
TGTGCCGGCCGAGCGGCGGGGGCCAACGTCCTGACTTTC
>TRBJ1-2|NA|NA|TRBV28
CASSTTGFYGYTF
TGTGCCAGCAGCACGACAGGATTCTATGGCTACACCTTC
>TRBJ1-1|NA|NA|TRBV7-9
CASSFGNRRNTEAFF
TGTGCCAGCAGCTTCGGAAACAGACGGAACACTGAAGCTTTCTTC
>TRBJ1-2|NA|NA|TRBV7-8
CASSPPANYGYTF
TGTGCCAGCAGCCCGCCAGCTAACTATGGCTACACCTTC
>TRBJ2-7|NA|NA|TRBV6-5
CASSRTEDYEQYF
TGTGCCAGCAGTCGGACGGAGGACTACGAGCAGTACTTC
>TRBJ2-3|few|TRBD1|TRBV5-1
CASSLGQGADTQYF
TGCGCCAGCAGCCTAGGACAGGGCGCAGATACGCAGTATTTT
>TRBJ2-5|NA|TRBD2|TRBV9
CASSPLSGSGETQYF
TGTGCCAGCAGTCCCCTTAGCGGGAGTGGTGAGACCCAGTACTTC
>TRBJ2-3|NA|TRBD2|TRBV5-4
CASSLEVETSGPADTQYF
TGTGCCAGCAGCTTGGAGGTAGAGACTAGCGGCCCCGCAGATACGCAGTATTTT
>TRBJ2-6|NA|NA|TRBV7-3
CASSLGGQSNSGANVLTF
TGTGCCAGCAGCTTAGGAGGACAGTCAAACTCTGGGGCCAACGTCCTGACTTTC
>TRBJ1-1|NA|NA|TRBV10-3
CAIRGAENTEAFF
TGTGCCATCAGGGGGGCAGAGAACACTGAAGCTTTCTTT
>TRBJ1-5|NA|NA|TRBV30
CAWSPRHYSNQPQHF
TGTGCCTGGAGTCCCCGGCACTATAGCAATCAGCCCCAGCATTTT
>TRBJ1-2|NA|NA|TRBV18
CASSPASGADGYTF
TGTGCCAGCTCACCGGCCAGTGGAGCCGATGGCTACACCTTC
>TRBJ2-3|NA|NA|TRBV4-1
CASSPRYTGRTDTQYF
TGCGCCAGCAGCCCCCGATATACAGGGCGCACAGATACGCAGTATTTT
>TRBJ1-1|NA|TRBD1|TRBV19
CASSTLGGGVRGTEAFF
TGTGCCAGTAGTACCCTCGGAGGGGGCGTTAGAGGCACTGAAGCTTTCTTT
>TRBJ1-2|NA|TRBD1|TRBV7-9
CASSLQGAYGYTF
TGTGCCAGCAGCCTACAGGGGGCGTATGGCTACACCTTC
>TRBJ2-1|NA|NA|TRBV7-2
CASSLEGGIYNEQFF
TGTGCCAGCAGCTTAGAGGGCGGGATTTACAATGAGCAGTTCTTC
>TRBJ1-2|NA|NA|TRBV6-1
CASNGGNGYTF
TGTGCCAGCAACGGGGGAAATGGCTACACCTTC
>TRBJ2-7|NA|NA|TRBV5-1
CASSLEPPGSSYEQYF
TGCGCCAGCAGCCTGGAGCCCCCGGGATCCTCCTACGAGCAGTACTTC
>TRBJ2-1|NA|NA|TRBV27
CATQTVFSYNEQFF
TGTGCCACTCAAACAGTTTTCTCCTACAATGAGCAGTTCTTC